One T cell receptor (beta chain) is described in this entry. This record belongs to a study of Ad26.COV2.S vaccination and SARS-CoV-2 variants. About the research overall: Intramuscular Ad26.COV2.S at 5x10^10 or 1x10^11 viral particles.

Treatment denoted: roughly 19 received Ad26.COV2.S at low or high dose, single or two shots; 5 received placebo; per-sample allocation not given. Samples came from day 63 after the first vaccine or placebo injection. Germline V gene lookup returns CDR1 LNHDA and CDR2 SQIVND (reference sequence). V lost 6 bases and J lost 7; bases outside the gene matches: 7. The CDR3 is made up of 15 amino acids. Method: immunoSEQ multiplex PCR; TCRdb's copy keeps in-frame clones and lacks some. Found here are hundreds of thousands of clones, about four fifths of them singletons; the top ten hold about 8%. The TCR sequence derives from a person between 18 and 65 years old who received the Ad26.COV2.S COVID-19 vaccine or a placebo. The sequencing here drew on peripheral blood, taken in a trial of Ad26.COV2.S vaccine versus placebo. The V call is TRBV19, the J call TRBJ2-4; 12 nucleotides align to TRBD2. In DNA form, the CDR3 reads TGTGCCAGTAGCACCCTAGCGGGGGGGCCGAACATTCAGTACTTC. Encoded protein: CASSTLAGGPNIQYF.